This T cell receptor (beta chain) was identified during a study of blood T cell repertoires in COVID-19. Overall study context: The origin of the acute and convalescent COVID-19 samples was the United States, Italy and Spain. The cDNA or gDNA used as material had been derived from T cells, B-cell-depleted T cells, or PBMCs.

The Seattle site enrolled patients during active infection and followed them longitudinally. Trimming stripped 1 base from V and 3 bases from J, with 13 bases between. This CDR3 has 14 residues. Germline V lookup: CDR1 SQVTM, CDR2 ANQGSEA. Source study methods: Reference gene primers were amplified, and this amplification served to estimate nucleated cell counts. This table comes from immunoSEQ multiplex PCR, and its TCRdb copy is limited to in-frame clones, with some not included. V and J calls and clone size follow that table, whereas D and trimming were derived from the DNA. The table records approximately 96,000 clones, roughly 90% of them present only once.

This clonotype originated in a human donor with COVID-19, enrolled during active disease. The donor label of this sample is uncertain. Material: peripheral blood. The J gene is TRBJ2-7, the V gene TRBV29-1, with TRBD1 as a possible D gene (5 bases). The CDR3 loop is CSVEGTPLGYEQYF. Here the CDR3 DNA reads TGCAGCGTTGAAGGGACACCACTTGGCTACGAGCAGTACTTC.